This T cell receptor beta chain was observed in a study of shared clonotypes between healthy human individuals. General study results and limits: Sharing across four donors was highest in naive CD4 (roughly 5%) and lowest in memory CD8 (0.4%).

Assay execution proceeded at the deep level. Some clones are missing from TCRdb's copy, which holds only in-frame ones; the method was immunoSEQ multiplex PCR. The data contain 760,000 or so clones, 96% of them seen just once; the ten biggest clones take up over 0.2%. Notes on this clone: Its antigen is currently unknown.

Naive CD8 cells lacked CD45RO, underwent positive selection for CCR7 and left out terminally differentiated effector memory CD45RA+ cells. The CDR3 loop spans 13 amino acids. Germline CDR1 is SGHKS and CDR2 is YYEKEE (reference sequence). The V gene lost 2 bases and the J gene lost 3 bases, with 9 bases spanning the gap. This receptor was identified in a man aged 30-40 years in good health. Material: naive CD8+ T cells sorted from blood. V is TRBV5-5 and J is TRBJ2-7, with D possibly TRBD1 on 6 matching bases. Here the CDR3 DNA reads TGTGCCAGCAGCTTTCGACAGGTCTACGAGCAGTACTTC. It is translated as CASSFRQVYEQYF.